The 21 T cell receptor beta chains given below trace back to one sample, sequenced in a study of blood T cells in healthy people across ages. With a J-beta primer mix and a sample-barcoded 5' primer, a second PCR ran roughly 6 to 12 cycles. Via MiXCR, TCRdb re-called the 5' RACE reads, giving one row per CDR3 protein. The sample shows 1.5 million to 2 million distinct CDR3 sequences, around half of them seen only once. The source material was blood. These receptors all come from a woman in her 40s in good health.

This clonotype was detected a few times. V and J are TRBV12-3 or TRBV12-4 and TRBJ2-5, with 7 bases lining up with TRBD1. With V trimmed by 8 bases and J by 1 base, 10 bases remained unmatched. The CDR3 length is 15 residues. This CDR3 reads CASGARGTAQETQYF. In DNA form, the CDR3 reads TGTGCCAGCGGTGCAAGGGGGACAGCCCAAGAGACCCAGTACTTC.

This clonotype occurred a few times. The chain couples TRBV4-3 to TRBJ1-2; D is ambiguous. Per the germline V gene, CDR1 is LGHNA and CDR2 is YSLEER. The V end lost 4 bases, the J end lost 7 bases, and 19 bases lay between the germline ends. The CDR3 runs 15 residues. CDR3 loop: CASSPQEGIVSGYTF. The CDR3 nucleotides are TGCGCCAGCAGCCCCCAGGAGGGCATCGTGAGTGGCTACACCTTC.

Concerning this clonotype itself: One junction end disagrees with the germline gene, perhaps due to a read error. J is TRBJ2-1 and V is TRBV4-3, with 10 bases that match TRBD2. This CDR3 region has 15 residues. CDR1 LGHNA and CDR2 YSLEER come from the germline V gene. The CDR3 sequence is CASNQASSGGSEQFF. Here the CDR3 DNA reads TGCGCCAGCAACCAAGCATCTAGCGGGGGCTCTGAGCAGTTCTTC.

This clonotype was counted only a few times. The chain uses TRBV7-2 and TRBJ1-2; 9 bases match TRBD1. The CDR3 consists of 16 residues. J lost 4 bases, V lost 5 bases, and 11 bases had no gene match. Germline V gives CDR1 SGHTA, CDR2 FQGNSA. The CDR3 DNA is TGTGCCAGCAGCACAGGGGGCACCCTACCCCTCTATGGCTACACCTTC. Translating gives CASSTGGTLPLYGYTF. The entire variable domain, with the rest obtained from reference TRBV7-2 and TRBJ1-2, is as follows: GAGVSQSPSNKVTEKGKDVELRCDPISGHTALYWYRQSLGQGLEFLIYFQGNSAPDKSGLPSDRFSAERTGGSVSTLTIQRTQQEDSAVYLCASSTGGTLPLYGYTFGSGTRLTVV.

The chain couples TRBV15 to TRBJ2-2; 8 bases agree with TRBD1. Germline V gene sequence: CDR1 LNHNV, CDR2 YYDKDF (reference sequence). The V gene end was trimmed by 4 bases and the J gene end by 1 base; junction bases not matched to a gene: 2. The CDR3 runs to 15 residues. Written as DNA, the CDR3 is TGTGCCACCAGCACCGGGACAGGGAACACCGGGGAGCTGTTTTTT. Its protein product is CATSTGTGNTGELFF.

On this clonotype itself: No conserved phenylalanine or tryptophan ends this CDR3, so it is likely a read error. V usage is TRBV28 and J usage is TRBJ2-5; 10 nucleotides align to TRBD1. V lost 4 bases and J lost 5; bases outside the gene matches: 4. Germline V gene lookup returns CDR1 MDHEN and CDR2 SYDVKM. This CDR3 region has 14 residues. CDR3 sequence reads: CASSWTGGRETQYL. Written as DNA, the CDR3 is TGTGCCAGCAGTTGGACAGGGGGACGGGAGACCCAGTACTTA.

The rearrangement links TRBV29-1 to TRBJ2-1; a possible D gene is TRBD1 (5 bases). The CDR3 covers 12 residues. Germline V CDR1 and CDR2: SQVTM, ANQGSEA. With 6 bases removed from V and 8 bases from J, the gap between germline ends came to 14 bases. CDR3 nucleotide sequence: TGCAGCGTCGTTGACAGAACCGATGAGCAGTTCTTC. Its translation: CSVVDRTDEQFF.

For this clonotype: At one end, the junction sequence differs from germline, possibly due to a read error. This chain joins TRBV6-5 and TRBJ1-4; D might be TRBD1 (5 bases). The CDR3 covers 14 residues. CDR1 is MNHEY and CDR2 is SVGAGI in the germline V gene. This chain's CDR3 is CASRPSGTQEKLFF. CDR3 nucleotides: TGCGCCAGCAGACCCTCCGGGACCCAAGAAAAACTGTTTTTT.

This clonotype was seen once. The chain's CDR3 is CSARSTNYGYTF. The CDR3 DNA sequence: TGCAGTGCTAGGAGCACCAACTATGGCTACACCTTC. V is TRBV20-1 and J is TRBJ1-2, with unresolved D. Germline values: CDR1 DFQATT, CDR2 SNEGSKA (reference sequence). There are 12 residues in the CDR3. V shed 3 bases and J shed 2 bases, with 7 bases lying between them.

The chain recombines TRBV7-3 with TRBJ2-3, with D perhaps TRBD1 or TRBD2 (5 bases each). V was trimmed by 0 bases and J by 5 bases, leaving 18 bases between them. The germline V gene has CDR1 SGHTA and CDR2 FQGTGA. The CDR3 covers 17 residues. The CDR3 spells CASSLTGWGSSEDTQYF. CDR3 DNA sequence: TGTGCCAGCAGCTTAACGGGGTGGGGGAGCAGCGAAGATACGCAGTATTTT.

The V gene is TRBV13, the J gene TRBJ2-3; the D gene is possibly TRBD2 (5 bases). The V and J ends lost 5 bases and 6 bases respectively, with 15 bases between them. The CDR3 runs to 14 residues. Germline V gives CDR1 PRHDT, CDR2 FYEKMQ (reference sequence). DNA of the CDR3: TGTGCCAGCAGCCCCGAGCGGCGGGTCGATACGCAGTATTTT. Translated, it gives CASSPERRVDTQYF. The whole variable domain, filled in from reference TRBV13 and TRBJ2-3, reads AAGVIQSPRHLIKEKRETATLKCYPIPRHDTVYWYQQGPGQDPQFLISFYEKMQSDKGSIPDRFSAQQFSDYHSELNMSSLELGDSALYFCASSPERRVDTQYFGPGTRLTVL.

This clonotype came up a few times. J is TRBJ2-7 and V is TRBV6-1; maybe TRBD2 (7 bases). The CDR3 consists of 11 residues. CDR1 is MNHNS, CDR2 SASEGT, per germline. V was cut by 8 bases and J by 7 bases, with 12 bases left in between. The CDR3 DNA is TGTGCCAGCGGGGGGGGGCATGAGCAGTACTTC. This codes for CASGGGHEQYF.

Remarks on this clonotype: One end of the junction fails to match germline, which may point to a read error. V gene TRBV3-1 combines with J gene TRBJ2-3; D is perhaps TRBD2 (6 bases). The CDR3 contains 15 residues. Looked up from germline, CDR1 is LGHDT and CDR2 is YNNKEL (reference sequence). The CDR3 region has the DNA TGTGCCAGCGGCCAAGGGGAGGACCTGGGAGATACGCAGTATTTT. It translates to CASGQGEDLGDTQYF.

The chain couples TRBV6-5 to TRBJ2-1; D not resolved. Per the germline V gene, CDR1 is MNHEY and CDR2 is SVGAGI. Trimming took off 6 bases at V and 0 bases at J, with 9 bases between the two ends. This CDR3 is built from 14 residues. CDR3 region: CASRKGSSYNEQFF. The CDR3 DNA sequence: TGTGCCAGCAGAAAGGGTAGCTCCTACAATGAGCAGTTCTTC.

A few counts support this clonotype. This chain links TRBV18 with TRBJ2-1; 12 nucleotides match TRBD2. CDR1 is KGHSH and CDR2 is LQKENI in the germline V gene. The CDR3 loop spans 16 amino acids. Losses at the gene ends were 3 bases for V and 5 bases for J; bases not matched to a gene: 5. The CDR3 protein is CASSPLLAGGNNEQFF. CDR3 DNA sequence: TGTGCCAGCTCACCTCTCCTAGCGGGGGGGAACAATGAGCAGTTCTTC.

This clonotype was counted a few times. The chain joins TRBV20-1 to TRBJ2-3; unclear D gene. This CDR3 has 12 residues. Trimming shortened V by 1 base and J by 4 bases, and 6 bases separated the two germline ends. Germline loops: CDR1 DFQATT, CDR2 SNEGSKA (reference sequence). The CDR3 region has the DNA TGCAGTGCTAGAGCACGAGCAGATACGCAGTATTTT. Its translation: CSARARADTQYF.

The chain has TRBV3-1 and TRBJ1-6, with a weak D call TRBD1 (5 bases). V gave up 6 bases and J gave up 8 bases, with 20 bases separating them. Germline CDR1 LGHDT, CDR2 YNNKEL (reference sequence). The CDR3 extends over 16 amino acids. The CDR3: CASRDRQGGEDSPLHF. The CDR3 coding sequence is TGTGCCAGCAGAGACCGGCAGGGAGGGGAGGATTCACCCCTCCACTTT.

This chain joins TRBV9 and TRBJ1-4, with D perhaps TRBD1 (5 bases). This CDR3 has 15 residues. Germline CDR1 reads SGDLS; CDR2 reads YYNGEE. Trimming took off 2 bases at V and 6 bases at J, with 14 bases between the two ends. In nucleotides, the CDR3 is TGTGCCAGCAGCGTCGGTTGGGGCGCGGATGAAAAACTGTTTTTT. It is translated as CASSVGWGADEKLFF.

This clonotype was detected a few times. J is TRBJ1-5 and V is TRBV20-1, with a possible D match to TRBD1 (6 bases). The V end lost 5 bases, the J end lost 0 bases, and 11 bases lay between the germline ends. This CDR3 comprises 14 residues. Looked up from germline, CDR1 is DFQATT and CDR2 is SNEGSKA (reference sequence). This CDR3 reads CSALDRFSNQPQHF. CDR3 nucleotides: TGCAGTGCTCTCGACAGGTTTAGCAATCAGCCCCAGCATTTT.

This clonotype showed up just a few times. V and J are TRBV6-2 or TRBV6-3 and TRBJ2-7; the match to TRBD1 covers 7 bases. The CDR3 totals 16 residues. With V trimmed by 4 bases and J by 2 bases, 11 bases remained unmatched. Germline-derived CDR1 and CDR2 are MNHEY and SVGEGT. The CDR3 loop reads CASSSSSPQGAYEQYF. As DNA, the CDR3 is TGTGCCAGCAGTTCCTCTTCTCCCCAGGGGGCCTACGAGCAGTACTTC.

The chain joins TRBV10-1 to TRBJ1-1; tentative D call: TRBD1 (5 bases). Germline V gene sequence: CDR1 WNHNN, CDR2 SYGVQD (reference sequence). V lost 0 bases, J lost 6 bases, and 14 bases lay in between. This CDR3 is 15 amino acids long. CDR3 region: CASSESGHQVPEAFF. The CDR3 nucleotides read TGCGCCAGCAGTGAGTCCGGACACCAGGTACCTGAAGCTTTCTTT.